The 13 T cell receptor beta chains below come from one sample, sequenced in a study of shared clonotypes between healthy human individuals. Using immunoSEQ multiplex PCR, the repertoire was profiled, and TCRdb retains in-frame clones only, with some absent. Of some 680,000 clones detected, about 80% appear once; the ten largest clones hold 1.5% to 2%. The sample taken for sequencing was memory CD4+ T cells sorted from blood. Subset defined: CD45RA-negative fraction. The receptors derive from a woman under 40 in good health.

The genes are TRBV19 and TRBJ1-2, with D tentatively TRBD1 (5 bases). Deletions cut 5 bases from V and 5 bases from J, with 15 bases between. Germline CDR1 LNHDA, CDR2 SQIVND (reference sequence). CDR3 length: 14 residues. Here the CDR3 DNA reads TGTGCCAGTAGTGCCCGGACGGGACCTTATGGCTACACCTTC. Protein sequence: CASSARTGPYGYTF.

The V gene is TRBV10-2, the J gene TRBJ2-1; D remains ambiguous. This CDR3 is 11 amino acids long. V lost 2 bases and J lost 10, with 6 bases in between. Germline CDR1 and CDR2: WSHSY and SAAADI. The CDR3 loop is CASSEPREQFF. Here the CDR3 DNA reads TGCGCCAGCAGTGAGCCCCGGGAGCAGTTCTTC.

CDR3 sequence: CASSLRVQGSGSGTEAFF. The CDR3 DNA reads as TGCGCCAGCAGCCTTCGGGTGCAGGGCTCAGGTTCGGGCACTGAAGCTTTCTTT. This chain joins TRBV5-1 and TRBJ1-1; D is perhaps TRBD1 (5 bases). The CDR3 runs to 18 residues. CDR1 and CDR2 from the germline V gene are SGHRS and YFSETQ. V was clipped by 4 bases and J by 4 bases, with 26 bases between them.

The genes are TRBV6-1 and TRBJ1-1; D might be TRBD1 (6 bases). V lost 5 bases and J lost 4, with 8 bases in between. Germline lookup yields CDR1 MNHNS and CDR2 SASEGT. The CDR3 runs to 12 residues. CDR3 residues: CASSTRGTEAFF. Here the CDR3 DNA reads TGTGCCAGCAGTACCAGGGGCACTGAAGCTTTCTTT.

The table lists this clone with many counts. Other DNA sequences in the sample encode the same CDR3. The gene calls are TRBV2 and TRBJ1-5; maybe TRBD1 (5 bases). V lost 5 bases and J lost 2, with 7 bases in between. Germline V gene sequence: CDR1 SNHLY, CDR2 FYNNEI. This CDR3 region has 13 residues. The CDR3 loop reads CASSKGGNQPQHF. DNA of the CDR3: TGTGCCAGCAGTAAAGGGGGCAATCAGCCCCAGCATTTT.

V and J are TRBV29-1 and TRBJ2-5; 9 nucleotides line up with TRBD2. Unmatched junction bases numbered 9, after V lost 8 bases and J lost 5 bases. The CDR3 covers 13 residues. The germline V gene has CDR1 SQVTM and CDR2 ANQGSEA. CDR3 in DNA: TGCAGCTCCTCGCGGGGGGGCTTGGAGACCCAGTACTTC. It specifies CSSSRGGLETQYF.

The chain carries TRBV6-5 and TRBJ2-4, with 7 bases identical to TRBD1. Trimming removed 2 bases from V and 5 bases from J; junction bases left unmatched: 6. Germline CDR1 is MNHEY and CDR2 is SVGAGI. CDR3 length equals 15 residues. Written as DNA, the CDR3 is TGTGCCAGCAGTTACGGGACCGGGACAGAAAACATTCAGTACTTC. As protein: CASSYGTGTENIQYF.

J is TRBJ2-7 and V is TRBV6-5, with TRBD1 matching 12 bases. Germline assignment: CDR1 MNHEY and CDR2 SVGAGI. V lost 5 bases to trimming and J lost 3 bases; unmatched junction nucleotides: 5. The CDR3 runs to 15 residues. DNA of the CDR3: TGTGCCAGCAGTATTGGGACAGGGGGCTACTACGAGCAGTACTTC. Protein: CASSIGTGGYYEQYF.

The chain joins TRBV6-5 to TRBJ2-7; 7 positions match TRBD2. Germline-derived CDR1 and CDR2 are MNHEY and SVGAGI. The CDR3 runs to 14 residues. The V gene end was trimmed by 7 bases and the J gene end by 4 bases; junction bases not matched to a gene: 10. As DNA, the CDR3 is TGTGCCAGCACCAGTGCGGGAGCGGGGTACGAGCAGTACTTC. Translated, it gives CASTSAGAGYEQYF.

This clone has a handful of counts. Other nucleotide sequences in the sample specify the same CDR3. V and J are TRBV2 and TRBJ1-5; D unclear. CDR3 length: 14 amino acids. With 6 bases removed from V and 0 bases from J, the gap between germline ends came to 9 bases. Per germline, CDR1 SNHLY and CDR2 FYNNEI. Here the CDR3 reads CASSRLNSNQPQHF. In nucleotides, the CDR3 is TGTGCCAGCAGCCGTTTAAATAGCAATCAGCCCCAGCATTTT. Complete variable domain (other parts from reference TRBV2 and TRBJ1-5): EPEVTQTPSHQVTQMGQEVILRCVPISNHLYFYWYRQILGQKVEFLVSFYNNEISEKSEIFDDQFSVERPDGSNFTLKIRSTKLEDSAMYFCASSRLNSNQPQHFGDGTRLSIL.

V gene TRBV19 combines with J gene TRBJ2-2; 9 bases align to TRBD1. The CDR3 consists of 16 residues. The V segment lost 5 bases and the J segment 4 bases; nucleotides outside the gene matches: 8. Germline CDR1 and CDR2: LNHDA and SQIVND (reference sequence). In DNA, the CDR3 is TGTGCCAGTAGTGAAACAGGGGGCGTTGGCACCGGGGAGCTGTTTTTT. Translated, it gives CASSETGGVGTGELFF.

V usage is TRBV13 and J usage is TRBJ1-2; D might be TRBD1 (5 bases). This CDR3 has 15 residues. Germline CDR1 reads PRHDT; CDR2 reads FYEKMQ (reference sequence). V was shortened by 1 base and J by 0 bases, with 9 bases between the two germline ends. The chain's CDR3 is CASSLAWGSNYGYTF. CDR3 nucleotides: TGTGCCAGCAGCTTAGCTTGGGGGTCTAACTATGGCTACACCTTC.

This clone appeared a single time. The chain links TRBV11-1 to TRBJ2-5; the match to TRBD2 covers 7 bases. The CDR3 has 14 amino acids. V was pared by 8 bases and J by 5 bases, with 11 bases of the junction left unmatched. Germline loops: CDR1 SGHAT, CDR2 FQDESV (reference sequence). Here the CDR3 DNA reads TGTGCCAGCCAATCTAGCGGAGGTCAGGAGACCCAGTACTTC. Encoded protein: CASQSSGGQETQYF.